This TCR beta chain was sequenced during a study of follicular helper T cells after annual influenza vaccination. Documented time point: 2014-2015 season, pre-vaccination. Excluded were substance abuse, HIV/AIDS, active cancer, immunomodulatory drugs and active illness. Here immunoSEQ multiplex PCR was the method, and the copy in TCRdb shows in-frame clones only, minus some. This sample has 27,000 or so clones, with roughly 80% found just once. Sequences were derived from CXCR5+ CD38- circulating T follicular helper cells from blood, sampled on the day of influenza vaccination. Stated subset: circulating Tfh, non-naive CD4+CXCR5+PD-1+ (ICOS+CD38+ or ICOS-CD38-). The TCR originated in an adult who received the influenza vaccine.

This CDR3 reads CASSSNRGQGHEQYF. Here the CDR3 DNA reads TGCGCCAGCAGCTCCAATAGAGGACAGGGCCACGAGCAGTACTTC. This sequence joins TRBV5-1 and TRBJ2-7, with 8 bases that match TRBD1. Trimming took 3 bases from V and 5 from J; bases not matched to a gene: 10. Germline CDR1 and CDR2: SGHRS and YFSETQ. There are 15 residues in the CDR3.